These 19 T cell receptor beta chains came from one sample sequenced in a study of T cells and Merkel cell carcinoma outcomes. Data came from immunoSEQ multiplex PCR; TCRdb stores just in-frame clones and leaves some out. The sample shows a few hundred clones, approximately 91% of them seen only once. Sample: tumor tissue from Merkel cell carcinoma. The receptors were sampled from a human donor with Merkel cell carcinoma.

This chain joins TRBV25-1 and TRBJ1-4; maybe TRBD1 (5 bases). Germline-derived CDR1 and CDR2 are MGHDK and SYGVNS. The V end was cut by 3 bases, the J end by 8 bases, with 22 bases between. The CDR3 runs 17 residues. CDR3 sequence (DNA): TGTGCCAGCAGTGAGGGAGGAAATACGGCCGGGGGGGAAAAACTGTTTTTT. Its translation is CASSEGGNTAGGEKLFF.

CDR3 bases: TGTGCCAGCAGCCCAGTAAATACGCAGTATTTT. Translated, it gives CASSPVNTQYF. The chain carries TRBV7-2 and TRBJ2-3; unclear D gene. Trimming pared 5 bases from V and 7 bases from J, leaving 7 bases between. This CDR3 region has 11 residues. The germline V gene has CDR1 SGHTA and CDR2 FQGNSA. The full variable domain, completed using reference TRBV7-2 and TRBJ2-3, is GAGVSQSPSNKVTEKGKDVELRCDPISGHTALYWYRQSLGQGLEFLIYFQGNSAPDKSGLPSDRFSAERTGGSVSTLTIQRTQQEDSAVYLCASSPVNTQYFGPGTRLTVL.

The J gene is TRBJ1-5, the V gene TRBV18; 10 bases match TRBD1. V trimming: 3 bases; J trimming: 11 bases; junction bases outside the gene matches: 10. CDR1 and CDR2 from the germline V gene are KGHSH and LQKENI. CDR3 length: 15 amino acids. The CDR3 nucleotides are TGTGCCAGCTCACCCCTACCCGGGACAGGGGTAGCCCAGCATTTT. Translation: CASSPLPGTGVAQHF.

The CDR3 nucleotides are TGTGCCTGCTTCCATGCCCGCGGGGGTTCGACAGATACGCAGTATTTT. This gives the protein CACFHARGGSTDTQYF. J is TRBJ2-3 and V is TRBV30; 7 bases agree with TRBD2. J gave up 3 bases and V 6 bases, and 15 bases lay outside the gene matches. The CDR3 is 16 residues long. Germline lookup yields CDR1 GTSNPN and CDR2 SVGIG (reference sequence).

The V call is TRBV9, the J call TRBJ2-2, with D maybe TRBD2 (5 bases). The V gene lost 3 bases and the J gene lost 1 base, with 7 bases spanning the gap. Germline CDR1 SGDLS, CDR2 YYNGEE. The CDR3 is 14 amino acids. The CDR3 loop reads CASSAGGNTGELFF. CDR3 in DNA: TGTGCCAGCAGCGCCGGAGGGAACACCGGGGAGCTGTTTTTT.

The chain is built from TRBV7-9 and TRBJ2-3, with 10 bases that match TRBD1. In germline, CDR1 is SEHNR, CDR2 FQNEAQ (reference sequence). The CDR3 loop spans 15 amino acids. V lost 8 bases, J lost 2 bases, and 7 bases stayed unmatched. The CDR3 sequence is CASPTTGGLTDTQYF. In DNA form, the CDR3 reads TGTGCCAGCCCGACGACAGGGGGCCTCACAGATACGCAGTATTTT.

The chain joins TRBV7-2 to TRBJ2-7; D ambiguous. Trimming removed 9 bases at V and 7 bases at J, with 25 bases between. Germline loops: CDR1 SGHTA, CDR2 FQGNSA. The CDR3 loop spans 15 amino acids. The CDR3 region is CASSPPTVQVGEQYF. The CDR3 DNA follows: TGTGCCAGTAGCCCGCCCACGGTCCAAGTTGGGGAGCAGTACTTC.

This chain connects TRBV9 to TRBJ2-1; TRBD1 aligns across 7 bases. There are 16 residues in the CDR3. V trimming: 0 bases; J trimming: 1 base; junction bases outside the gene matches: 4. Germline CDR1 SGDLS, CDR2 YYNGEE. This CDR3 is CASSVASRGSYNEQFF. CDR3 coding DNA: TGTGCCAGCAGCGTAGCTAGCAGGGGGTCCTACAATGAGCAGTTCTTC.

The CDR3: CASRRDTLYEQYF. The CDR3 nucleotides read TGTGCCAGCAGGCGGGACACTCTCTACGAGCAGTACTTC. The chain couples TRBV6-1 to TRBJ2-7; D tentatively fits TRBD1 or TRBD2 (6 bases each). V was shortened by 6 bases and J by 3 bases, with 12 bases between the two germline ends. Germline CDR1 reads MNHNS; CDR2 reads SASEGT. This CDR3 contains 13 residues.

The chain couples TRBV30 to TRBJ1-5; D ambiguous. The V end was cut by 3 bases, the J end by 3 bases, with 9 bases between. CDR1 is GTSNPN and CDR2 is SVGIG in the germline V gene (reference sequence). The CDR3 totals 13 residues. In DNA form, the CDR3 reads TGTGCCTGGAGGGTTAGCTCCAATCAGCCCCAGCATTTT. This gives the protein CAWRVSSNQPQHF.

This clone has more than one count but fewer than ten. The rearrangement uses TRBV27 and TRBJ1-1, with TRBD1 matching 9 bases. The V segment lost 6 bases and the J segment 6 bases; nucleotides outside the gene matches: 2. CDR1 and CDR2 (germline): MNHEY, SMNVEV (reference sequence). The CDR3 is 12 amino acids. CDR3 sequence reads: CASRTGGSEAFF. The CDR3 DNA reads TGTGCCAGCAGAACAGGGGGCTCTGAAGCTTTCTTT.

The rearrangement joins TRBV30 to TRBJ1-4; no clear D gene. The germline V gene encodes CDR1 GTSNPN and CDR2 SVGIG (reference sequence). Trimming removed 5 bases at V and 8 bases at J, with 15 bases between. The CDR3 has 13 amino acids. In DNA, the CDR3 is TGTGCCTGGGCCCGGGCCCTGGGGGAAAAACTGTTTTTT. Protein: CAWARALGEKLFF. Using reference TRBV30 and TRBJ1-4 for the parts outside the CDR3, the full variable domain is SQTIHQWPATLVQPVGSPLSLECTVEGTSNPNLYWYRQAAGRGLQLLFYSVGIGQISSEVPQNLSASRPQDRQFILSSKKLLLSDSGFYLCAWARALGEKLFFGSGTQLSVL.

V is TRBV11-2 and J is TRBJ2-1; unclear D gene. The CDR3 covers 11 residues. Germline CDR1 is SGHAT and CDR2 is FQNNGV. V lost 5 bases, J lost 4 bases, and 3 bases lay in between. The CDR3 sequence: CASSGYNEQFF. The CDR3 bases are TGTGCCAGCAGCGGGTACAATGAGCAGTTCTTC.

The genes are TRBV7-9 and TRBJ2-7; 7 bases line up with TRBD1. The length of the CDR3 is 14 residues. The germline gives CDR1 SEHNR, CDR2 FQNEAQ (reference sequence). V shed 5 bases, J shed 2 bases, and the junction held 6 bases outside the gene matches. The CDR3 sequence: CASSTRDRPYEQYF. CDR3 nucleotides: TGTGCCAGCAGCACCCGGGACAGACCCTACGAGCAGTACTTC.

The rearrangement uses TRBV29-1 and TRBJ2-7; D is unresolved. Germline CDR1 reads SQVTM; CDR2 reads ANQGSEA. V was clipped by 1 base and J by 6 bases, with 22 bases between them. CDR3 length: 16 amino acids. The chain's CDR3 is CSVEASCPTDPCEQYF. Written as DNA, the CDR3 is TGCAGCGTTGAAGCTTCTTGCCCCACAGACCCCTGCGAGCAGTACTTC.

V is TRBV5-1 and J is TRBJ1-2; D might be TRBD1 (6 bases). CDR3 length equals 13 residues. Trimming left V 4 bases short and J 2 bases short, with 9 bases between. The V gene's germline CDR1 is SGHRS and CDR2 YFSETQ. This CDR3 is CASSLGGNYGYTF. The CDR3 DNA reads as TGCGCCAGCAGCCTGGGGGGCAACTATGGCTACACCTTC.

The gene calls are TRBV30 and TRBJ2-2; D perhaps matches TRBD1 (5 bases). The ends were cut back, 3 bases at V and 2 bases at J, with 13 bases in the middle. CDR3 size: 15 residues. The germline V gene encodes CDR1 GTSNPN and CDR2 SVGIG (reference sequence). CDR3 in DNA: TGTGCCTGGAGGCAGGGTAGAAGAAACACCGGGGAGCTGTTTTTT. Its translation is CAWRQGRRNTGELFF.

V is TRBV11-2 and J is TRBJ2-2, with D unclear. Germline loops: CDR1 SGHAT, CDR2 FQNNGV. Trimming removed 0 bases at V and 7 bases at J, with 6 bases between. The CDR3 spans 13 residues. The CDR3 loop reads CASSLDPGGELFF. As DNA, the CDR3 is TGTGCCAGCAGCTTAGATCCAGGCGGGGAGCTGTTTTTT.

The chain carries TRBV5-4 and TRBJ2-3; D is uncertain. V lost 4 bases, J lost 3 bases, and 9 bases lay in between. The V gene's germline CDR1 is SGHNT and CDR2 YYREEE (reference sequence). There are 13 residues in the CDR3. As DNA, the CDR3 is TGTGCCAGCAGCCTAGGCAGGACAGATACGCAGTATTTT. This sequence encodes CASSLGRTDTQYF.